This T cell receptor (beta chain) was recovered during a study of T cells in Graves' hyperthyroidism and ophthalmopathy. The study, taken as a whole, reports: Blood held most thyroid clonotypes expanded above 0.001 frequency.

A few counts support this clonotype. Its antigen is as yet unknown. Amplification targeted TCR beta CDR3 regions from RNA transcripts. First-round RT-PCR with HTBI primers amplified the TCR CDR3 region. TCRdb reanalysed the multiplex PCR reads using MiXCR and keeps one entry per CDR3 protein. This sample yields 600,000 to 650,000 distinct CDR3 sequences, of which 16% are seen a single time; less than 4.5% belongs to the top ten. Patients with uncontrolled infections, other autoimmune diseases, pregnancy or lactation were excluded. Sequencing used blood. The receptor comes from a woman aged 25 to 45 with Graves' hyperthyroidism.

Here the CDR3 DNA reads TGCGCCAGCACCAGGGACGGTTCGTCAGATACGCAGTATTTT. Translating it yields CASTRDGSSDTQYF. This chain uses TRBV10-2 with TRBJ2-3, with D perhaps being TRBD1 or TRBD2 (5 bases each). This CDR3 has 14 residues. Trimming cost V 7 bases and J 4 bases, with 15 bases left between them. The germline V gene has CDR1 WSHSY and CDR2 SAAADI.